Presented here are 19 T cell receptor beta chains from one specimen sequenced in a study of regulatory T cells in long-lasting Graves disease. This sample's time point: newly diagnosed GD, antithyroid drugs for less than 3 months. PBMCs provided the RNA from which the TCR library was made. Arm-PCR of CDR3 regions and iRepertoire HTBI primers were the basis on which TCR beta libraries were built. TCRdb reprocessed the multiplex PCR reads via MiXCR and lists one record per CDR3 protein. The sample yields a few hundred thousand distinct CDR3 sequences, approximately 18% seen once. This same sample was also part of a study on T cells in Graves' hyperthyroidism and ophthalmopathy.

The sample here was peripheral blood mononuclear cells (PBMCs), taken at new diagnosis, from a patient treated with antithyroid drugs. Receptors were obtained from a woman aged 30 to 39 with Graves disease.

This clonotype was counted many times. The chain is built from TRBV7-2 and TRBJ1-1; 7 bases are a match to TRBD1. The CDR3 is 12 residues long. With 5 bases clipped from V and 11 bases from J, the junction kept 8 bases outside the gene matches. In germline, CDR1 is SGHTA, CDR2 FQGNSA. In DNA form, the CDR3 reads TGTGCCAGCAGCCCGGACAGGATGGAGGCTTTCTTT. Residues: CASSPDRMEAFF.

This clonotype was detected many times. CDR3 nucleotide sequence: TGTGCCAGCAGTTTATCGGGGGAGTGGGGAGTCTACGAGCAGTACTTC. Translating it yields CASSLSGEWGVYEQYF. The chain uses TRBV28 and TRBJ2-7; tentatively, D is TRBD2 (6 bases). Germline CDR1 and CDR2: MDHEN and SYDVKM. Deletions cut 1 base from V and 3 bases from J, with 16 bases between. The CDR3 consists of 16 residues.

This clonotype was seen repeatedly, ten times or more. This chain connects TRBV9 to TRBJ1-1; D is uncertain. The CDR3 loop spans 15 amino acids. Trimming removed 0 bases at V and 3 bases at J, with 12 bases between. Germline V gene data show CDR1 as SGDLS and CDR2 as YYNGEE. Written as DNA, the CDR3 is TGTGCCAGCAGCGTAGTCGGTATCTCGGACACTGAAGCTTTCTTT. This translates into CASSVVGISDTEAFF. Full variable domain (missing parts from reference TRBV9 and TRBJ1-1): DSGVTQTPKHLITATGQRVTLRCSPRSGDLSVYWYQQSLDQGLQFLIQYYNGEERAKGNILERFSAQQFPDLHSELNLSSLELGDSALYFCASSVVGISDTEAFFGQGTRLTVV.

This sequence joins TRBV10-3 and TRBJ1-2, with a tentative D call TRBD1 (5 bases). Germline V gene sequence: CDR1 ENHRY, CDR2 SYGVKD. The length of the CDR3 is 14 residues. V gave up 6 bases and J gave up 4 bases, with 15 bases separating them. The CDR3 spells CAISDSGTSYGYTF. CDR3 nucleotide sequence: TGTGCCATCAGCGACTCCGGGACTTCCTATGGCTACACCTTC.

This clonotype was seen repeatedly, ten times or more. The chain joins TRBV11-2 to TRBJ1-5, with D maybe TRBD1 (5 bases). This CDR3 has 16 residues. The germline V gene has CDR1 SGHAT and CDR2 FQNNGV. The ends were cut back, 3 bases at V and 3 bases at J, with 15 bases in the middle. The CDR3 loop is CASSLGVDRLNQPQHF. The CDR3 nucleotides are TGTGCCAGCAGCTTGGGGGTAGACAGACTCAATCAGCCCCAGCATTTT.

This clonotype was observed at least ten times. V usage is TRBV18 and J usage is TRBJ2-3; a weak D match, TRBD1 (5 bases). The germline V gene has CDR1 KGHSH and CDR2 LQKENI. The V end lost 4 bases, the J end lost 8 bases, and 19 bases lay between the germline ends. CDR3 size: 15 residues. The CDR3 DNA is TGTGCCAGCTCACTAAAACAGGCGGCACAGGTTACGCAGTATTTT. Protein sequence: CASSLKQAAQVTQYF. Full variable domain (outside the CDR3, taken from reference TRBV18 and TRBJ2-3): NAGVMQNPRHLVRRRGQEARLRCSPMKGHSHVYWYRQLPEEGLKFMVYLQKENIIDESGMPKERFSAEFPKEGPSILRIQQVVRGDSAAYFCASSLKQAAQVTQYFGPGTRLTVL.

There are many counts of this clonotype. V is TRBV15 and J is TRBJ1-4, with a possible D match to TRBD1 (6 bases). Germline assignment: CDR1 LNHNV and CDR2 YYDKDF (reference sequence). The CDR3 consists of 15 residues. V dropped 6 bases and J dropped 4 bases, with 15 bases sitting between them. In nucleotides, the CDR3 is TGTGCCACCAGGGACAGAAGCGGGGTTAATGAAAAACTGTTTTTT. This encodes CATRDRSGVNEKLFF.

This clonotype was picked up many times. The CDR3 coding sequence is TGTGCCAGCATCCCTAGGGCTAGCGGGAGCTTCGGCTCCTACAATGAGCAGTTCTTC. Its protein is CASIPRASGSFGSYNEQFF. V and J are TRBV7-9 and TRBJ2-1, with 10 bases that match TRBD2. The CDR3 runs to 19 residues. V lost 7 bases to trimming and J lost 0 bases; unmatched junction nucleotides: 15. CDR1 and CDR2 from the germline V gene are SEHNR and FQNEAQ (reference sequence).

The table lists this clonotype with many counts. The V call is TRBV28, the J call TRBJ1-2; no definite D call. Germline V lookup: CDR1 MDHEN, CDR2 SYDVKM. This CDR3 is built from 14 residues. V dropped 6 bases and J dropped 2 bases, with 13 bases sitting between them. The CDR3 sequence: CASRETLTNYGYTF. The CDR3 bases are TGTGCCAGCAGGGAAACCCTAACGAACTATGGCTACACCTTC.

V is TRBV28 and J is TRBJ2-5; perhaps TRBD1 as D (6 bases). This CDR3 has 11 residues. Germline CDR1 reads MDHEN; CDR2 reads SYDVKM. V lost 8 bases to trimming and J lost 5 bases, with 9 bases between them. CDR3 loop: CASDTGETQYF. CDR3 bases: TGTGCCAGCGATACAGGGGAGACCCAGTACTTC.

About this clonotype: With a far larger clone one base away, a read error is the likely cause. The chain is built from TRBV12-3 or TRBV12-4 and TRBJ1-5; 8 bases fit TRBD1. V shed 8 bases, J shed 3 bases, and the junction held 9 bases outside the gene matches. The length of the CDR3 is 15 residues. CDR3 bases: TGTGCCAGCGGGCCGACAGGGGTCTACAATCAGCCCCAGCATTTT. Translated, it gives CASGPTGVYNQPQHF.

This clonotype was recorded many times. The chain carries TRBV24-1 and TRBJ2-1, with TRBD1 identical over 9 bases. Trimming removed 3 bases from V and 2 bases from J; junction bases left unmatched: 4. The CDR3 has 16 residues. Germline V CDR1 and CDR2: KGHDR, SFDVKD. CDR3 in amino acids: CATSDPGTGTYNEQFF. As DNA, the CDR3 is TGTGCCACCAGTGATCCCGGGACAGGGACCTACAATGAGCAGTTCTTC.

This chain connects TRBV5-6 to TRBJ2-7, with D possibly being TRBD2 (6 bases). Germline-derived CDR1 and CDR2 are SGHDT and YYEEEE. The CDR3 is made up of 15 amino acids. V was shortened by 4 bases and J by 4 bases, with 18 bases between the two germline ends. The CDR3 region has the DNA TGTGCCAGCAGCATCACAGGAGGGGTCGGATACGAGCAGTACTTC. Translated, it gives CASSITGGVGYEQYF.

This clonotype was counted ten times or more. The chain has TRBV5-5 and TRBJ2-3; D could derive from TRBD1 or TRBD2 (5 bases each). This CDR3 contains 18 residues. Germline V gene data show CDR1 as SGHKS and CDR2 as YYEKEE (reference sequence). Trimming left V 4 bases short and J 0 bases short, with 21 bases between. In DNA form, the CDR3 reads TGTGCCAGCAGCGGCGAGTTCGGGACGCCGGATAGCACAGATACGCAGTATTTT. Encoded protein: CASSGEFGTPDSTDTQYF. The full variable domain, in which reference TRBV5-5 and TRBJ2-3 provide the parts outside the CDR3, is DAGVTQSPTHLIKTRGQQVTLRCSPISGHKSVSWYQQVLGQGPQFIFQYYEKEERGRGNFPDRFSARQFPNYSSELNVNALLLGDSALYLCASSGEFGTPDSTDTQYFGPGTRLTVL.

This rearrangement joins TRBV5-6 to TRBJ2-7, with 8 bases identical to TRBD2. J gave up 0 bases and V 0 bases, and 11 bases lay outside the gene matches. Germline CDR1 and CDR2: SGHDT and YYEEEE. The CDR3 spans 18 residues. The CDR3 DNA is TGTGCCAGCAGCTTGGAAGGGTCGCGGGGGGCGCTCTCCTACGAGCAGTACTTC. Protein: CASSLEGSRGALSYEQYF.

This clonotype showed up many times. The CDR3 loop is CASSLTGNREPQHF. The CDR3 DNA reads as TGCGCCAGCAGCTTGACAGGGAACCGGGAGCCCCAGCATTTT. V usage is TRBV5-1 and J usage is TRBJ1-5; D is possibly TRBD1 (6 bases). The CDR3 totals 14 residues. V shed 1 base and J shed 8 bases, with 13 bases lying between them. The V gene's germline CDR1 is SGHRS and CDR2 YFSETQ. Full variable domain (outside the CDR3, taken from reference TRBV5-1 and TRBJ1-5): KAGVTQTPRYLIKTRGQQVTLSCSPISGHRSVSWYQQTPGQGLQFLFEYFSETQRNKGNFPGRFSGRQFSNSRSEMNVSTLELGDSALYLCASSLTGNREPQHFGDGTRLSIL.

For this clonotype: Its ends do not fully match the called genes, so a read error is possible. The genes are TRBV28 and TRBJ1-5; 8 bases are a match to TRBD1. Per germline, CDR1 MDHEN and CDR2 SYDVKM. CDR3 length: 19 amino acids. DNA of the CDR3: TGCACCAGCAGTTTTCAATGGGATTTGGACAGGGTTGGCAATCAGCCCCAGCATTTT. It translates to CTSSFQWDLDRVGNQPQHF.

This clonotype was detected once. The chain is built from TRBV12-3 or TRBV12-4 and TRBJ2-5; 9 positions match TRBD1. V lost 3 bases, J lost 4 bases, and 6 bases stayed unmatched. CDR3 length: 15 amino acids. The CDR3 DNA reads as TGTGCCAGCAGTTTTCCGGGACAGGGCCCAGAGACCCAGTACTTC. It codes for CASSFPGQGPETQYF.

This clonotype appeared many times. This chain joins TRBV20-1 and TRBJ2-7; TRBD1 matches at 8 bases. In germline, CDR1 is DFQATT, CDR2 SNEGSKA (reference sequence). This CDR3 is built from 15 residues. V lost 6 bases and J lost 1; bases outside the gene matches: 11. DNA of the CDR3: TGCAGTGCCCAAGACAGGGGCAGGGGATCCTACGAGCAGTACTTC. Translation: CSAQDRGRGSYEQYF.